One and the same sample provided the 30 T cell receptor beta chains below, sequenced in a study of metastatic and nonmetastatic thyroid tumors. No treatment had been given to any patient before thyroid surgery. TCRdb re-called the PCR reads via MiXCR. The sample contains fewer than 6,000 clones, around 35% of which appear only once. Sequencing was done on a sample of adjacent normal tissue. The receptor source for this set is a female donor with papillary thyroid cancer or a benign thyroid nodule (not recorded which). Some clones in this sample may be carry-over from other donors' samples.

This clone was counted a few times. V and J are TRBV6-9 and TRBJ2-5; D might be TRBD1 (6 bases). CDR1 is MNHGY, CDR2 SVAAGI, per germline. This CDR3 is 15 amino acids long. V was clipped by 0 bases and J by 3 bases, with 11 bases between them. Written as DNA, the CDR3 is TGTGCCAGCAGTTATTCCGGGACAAGAGAAGAGACCCAGTACTTC. This encodes CASSYSGTREETQYF.

The CDR3 is CASSLGEHNEQFF. CDR3 DNA: TGTGCCAGCAGTTTAGGAGAACACAATGAGCAGTTCTTC. This sequence joins TRBV27 and TRBJ2-1; D is uncertain. Germline CDR1 reads MNHEY; CDR2 reads SMNVEV (reference sequence). Trimming stripped 2 bases from V and 5 bases from J, with 7 bases between. This CDR3 is built from 13 residues.

This clone has just a few counts. The CDR3 DNA reads TGTGCCAGCAGCTTAGCGGGGGGCGCGGCTGAAGCTTTCTTT. Its translation: CASSLAGGAAEAFF. The chain joins TRBV11-3 to TRBJ1-1, with a tentative D call TRBD1 (6 bases). V gave up 1 base and J gave up 6 bases, with 12 bases separating them. The CDR3 is 14 residues long. Looked up from germline, CDR1 is SGHNT and CDR2 is YENEEA.

The gene calls are TRBV20-1 and TRBJ1-1, with TRBD1 as a possible D gene (5 bases). This CDR3 comprises 14 residues. V was pared by 0 bases and J by 5 bases, with 13 bases between. Germline CDR1 and CDR2: DFQATT and SNEGSKA (reference sequence). CDR3 sequence (DNA): TGCAGTGCTAGAGATCAGGGAAGATGGACTGAAGCTTTCTTT. As protein: CSARDQGRWTEAFF.

By sample share, this clone is large. The chain uses TRBV27 and TRBJ1-2; D is perhaps TRBD1 (6 bases). V shed 5 bases and J shed 0 bases, with 13 bases lying between them. Germline V gene data show CDR1 as MNHEY and CDR2 as SMNVEV (reference sequence). The CDR3 consists of 15 residues. CDR3 in DNA: TGTGCCAGCAGTATAAAGACAGGATCTAACTATGGCTACACCTTC. It translates to CASSIKTGSNYGYTF.

The chain links TRBV6-1 to TRBJ2-1; D might be TRBD1 (6 bases). Germline loops: CDR1 MNHNS, CDR2 SASEGT. The V gene lost 8 bases and the J gene lost 9 bases, with 23 bases spanning the gap. CDR3 length: 15 residues. CDR3 residues: CASGPRGLPISEQFF. CDR3 in DNA: TGTGCCAGCGGGCCCAGGGGCTTGCCCATTAGTGAGCAGTTCTTC.

This clone is labeled large. The V call is TRBV20-1, the J call TRBJ2-3, with D possibly TRBD2 on 5 matching bases. CDR3 length equals 13 residues. Trimming removed 2 bases from V and 7 bases from J, with 13 bases in between. Germline values: CDR1 DFQATT, CDR2 SNEGSKA (reference sequence). The chain's CDR3 is CSARTLLANTQYF. For the CDR3, the DNA is TGCAGTGCTAGAACCCTCCTAGCAAATACGCAGTATTTT.

The CDR3 region is CASSLAEDRGLKKFF. For the CDR3, the DNA is TGTGCCAGCAGCTTAGCCGAGGACAGGGGGCTGAAGAAGTTCTTC. V and J are TRBV13 and TRBJ2-1; 11 bases agree with TRBD1. With 1 base clipped from V and 14 bases from J, the junction kept 10 bases outside the gene matches. The V gene's germline CDR1 is PRHDT and CDR2 FYEKMQ (reference sequence). The CDR3 loop spans 15 amino acids.

V usage is TRBV4-2 and J usage is TRBJ1-3; no firm D call. The CDR3 length is 16 residues. Trimming removed 0 bases from V and 0 bases from J, with 9 bases in between. Germline V gene sequence: CDR1 LGHNA, CDR2 YNFKEQ. The CDR3 coding sequence is TGTGCCAGCAGCCAAGAAAATTGGGGCTCTGGAAACACCATATATTTT. The encoded protein is CASSQENWGSGNTIYF.

This clone was seen a single time. The genes are TRBV2 and TRBJ2-1, with TRBD2 matching 12 bases. CDR3 size: 16 residues. CDR1 and CDR2 from the germline V gene are SNHLY and FYNNEI. The V segment lost 7 bases and the J segment 1 base; nucleotides outside the gene matches: 5. CDR3 sequence (DNA): TGTGCCAGCACAGGACTAGCGGGAACATCCTACAATGAGCAGTTCTTC. Its translation: CASTGLAGTSYNEQFF.

The genes are TRBV6-1 and TRBJ1-1, with no clear D. With 2 bases removed from V and 0 bases from J, the gap between germline ends came to 7 bases. This CDR3 is 14 amino acids long. Germline V lookup: CDR1 MNHNS, CDR2 SASEGT. In DNA, the CDR3 is TGTGCCAGCAGTGAATGGAAGGTGAACACTGAAGCTTTCTTT. Amino acid sequence: CASSEWKVNTEAFF.

Here the CDR3 DNA reads TGTGCCAGCAGCTTATGGGCAGGCAATGAGCAGTTCTTC. Translated: CASSLWAGNEQFF. The chain carries TRBV7-2 and TRBJ2-1; D unclear. The ends were cut back, 2 bases at V and 6 bases at J, with 8 bases in the middle. The CDR3 is 13 residues long. Germline CDR1 reads SGHTA; CDR2 reads FQGNSA.

The J gene is TRBJ2-7, the V gene TRBV7-2; D uncertain. The CDR3 extends over 13 amino acids. CDR1 and CDR2 (germline): SGHTA, FQGNSA. V dropped 2 bases and J dropped 3 bases, with 8 bases sitting between them. The CDR3 loop is CASSLRAGYEQYF. CDR3 bases: TGTGCCAGCAGCTTACGGGCAGGCTACGAGCAGTACTTC.

The rearrangement links TRBV5-1 to TRBJ1-1; tentative D call: TRBD1 (5 bases). Per the germline V gene, CDR1 is SGHRS and CDR2 is YFSETQ. V was trimmed by 0 bases and J by 1 base, leaving 7 bases between them. The length of the CDR3 is 14 residues. For the CDR3, the DNA is TGCGCCAGCAGCTTGGGGGGGTCGAACACTGAAGCTTTCTTT. Protein: CASSLGGSNTEAFF.

The rearrangement links TRBV5-1 to TRBJ2-1; no reliable D call. From germline, CDR1 is SGHRS and CDR2 YFSETQ. This CDR3 has 18 residues. The V and J ends lost 1 base and 1 base respectively, with 18 bases between them. CDR3 nucleotide sequence: TGCGCCAGCAGCTTGCTGGTAGCCCTTAGCCCTTCCTACAATGAGCAGTTCTTC. It yields the protein CASSLLVALSPSYNEQFF.

This clone occurred a few times. The gene calls are TRBV11-2 and TRBJ1-2, with a tentative D call TRBD1 (6 bases). This CDR3 is 13 amino acids long. V dropped 5 bases and J dropped 3 bases, with 10 bases sitting between them. The V gene's germline CDR1 is SGHAT and CDR2 FQNNGV. The CDR3 region is CASSLGADYGYTF. CDR3 nucleotides: TGTGCCAGCAGCCTGGGGGCGGACTATGGCTACACCTTC.

This clone came up a few times. The chain couples TRBV28 to TRBJ1-6; D is possibly TRBD1 (5 bases). The CDR3 runs to 14 residues. The germline V and J ends were trimmed by 5 bases and 14 bases, with 19 bases remaining between them. Per the germline V gene, CDR1 is MDHEN and CDR2 is SYDVKM. The DNA for the CDR3 is TGTGCCAGCAGTCCCCGAGGGCCCGGGGGGTCCCTCCACTTT. Protein: CASSPRGPGGSLHF.

The rearrangement joins TRBV20-1 to TRBJ2-7, with unresolved D. Per the germline V gene, CDR1 is DFQATT and CDR2 is SNEGSKA (reference sequence). CDR3 size: 15 residues. V was cut by 5 bases and J by 0 bases, with 17 bases left in between. The CDR3 reads CSAPRLGVSSYEQYF. The CDR3 bases are TGCAGTGCTCCCCGGTTGGGCGTGAGCTCCTACGAGCAGTACTTC.

This clone was picked up a small number of times. The V and J genes are TRBV6-1 and TRBJ2-7; 8 nucleotides align to TRBD1. This CDR3 region has 16 residues. The germline CDR1 and CDR2 sequences are MNHNS and SASEGT. Trimming cost V 7 bases and J 5 bases; bases outside gene matches: 16. This CDR3 is CASTWGTMTGANEQYF. The CDR3 DNA is TGTGCCAGCACCTGGGGAACTATGACAGGGGCTAACGAGCAGTACTTC.

This chain links TRBV11-1 with TRBJ2-7, with TRBD2 matching 12 bases. CDR3 length: 15 residues. J was trimmed by 2 bases and V by 1 base; bases with no gene match: 0. Germline V lookup: CDR1 SGHAT, CDR2 FQDESV (reference sequence). DNA for the CDR3: TGTGCCAGCAGCTTAGGACTAGCGGGAGCCTACGAGCAGTACTTC. It yields the protein CASSLGLAGAYEQYF.

In this sample, this clone turned up a few times. The chain uses TRBV12-5 and TRBJ1-1; 10 bases fit TRBD1. The CDR3 contains 15 residues. Germline trimming cut 5 bases from V and 3 bases from J; bases unmatched to any gene: 6. Per germline, CDR1 LGHNT and CDR2 FRNRAP. The CDR3, as DNA: TGTGCTAGTGGTCTACGACAGGGGGCCGACACTGAAGCTTTCTTT. Amino acids: CASGLRQGADTEAFF.

Details on this clone: Germline and junction disagree at one end, which may indicate a read error. CDR3 sequence (DNA): TGTGCTAGCAGCTTAGGGACTAGCGGGAGGATAGAGACCCAGTACTTC. Residues: CASSLGTSGRIETQYF. The chain recombines TRBV7-7 with TRBJ2-5; 15 nucleotides match TRBD2. Germline V gene lookup returns CDR1 SSHAT and CDR2 FNYEAQ (reference sequence). CDR3 size: 16 residues.

Ten or more counts support this clone. This CDR3 fails to terminate in the conserved phenylalanine or tryptophan, so it likely reflects a read error. The gene calls are TRBV20-1 and TRBJ2-7; the match to TRBD2 covers 7 bases. In germline, CDR1 is DFQATT, CDR2 SNEGSKA (reference sequence). This CDR3 has 12 residues. The CDR3 region has the DNA TGCAGTGCTCAGGCCAGGGACTACGTGCAGTACCTC. Encoded protein: CSAQARDYVQYL.

The chain combines TRBV12-3 or TRBV12-4 with TRBJ2-7, with TRBD2 matching over 10 bases. With 6 bases clipped from V and 6 bases from J, the junction kept 8 bases outside the gene matches. The CDR3 consists of 14 residues. The CDR3 DNA reads as TGTGCCAGCAGCCCTCTAGCGGGAGCACGCGAGCAGTACTTC. Translated: CASSPLAGAREQYF.

The gene calls are TRBV10-3 and TRBJ1-1, with D possibly matching TRBD1 (6 bases). V dropped 6 bases and J dropped 0 bases, with 20 bases sitting between them. This CDR3 has 17 residues. CDR1 ENHRY and CDR2 SYGVKD come from the germline V gene. The CDR3 here is CAIRGDISGPMNTEAFF. DNA for the CDR3: TGTGCCATCAGGGGGGACATCTCAGGGCCCATGAACACTGAAGCTTTCTTT.

This clone showed up just a few times. The rearrangement links TRBV2 to TRBJ1-6, with unresolved D. CDR1 and CDR2 (germline): SNHLY, FYNNEI. The germline V and J ends were trimmed by 3 bases and 0 bases, with 9 bases remaining between them. CDR3 length: 16 amino acids. CDR3 bases: TGTGCCAGCAGTGACGCGGGGTTCTCCTATAATTCACCCCTCCACTTT. It encodes CASSDAGFSYNSPLHF.

The chain is built from TRBV19 and TRBJ1-5, with unresolved D. Looked up from germline, CDR1 is LNHDA and CDR2 is SQIVND (reference sequence). The CDR3 covers 14 residues. The ends were cut back, 6 bases at V and 4 bases at J, with 13 bases in the middle. The CDR3: CASSYVGRNQPQHF. Written as DNA, the CDR3 is TGTGCCAGTAGCTATGTCGGACGTAATCAGCCCCAGCATTTT.

By share, this clone ranks as medium-sized. This chain uses TRBV9 with TRBJ1-1; D may be TRBD1 (6 bases). Germline CDR1 is SGDLS and CDR2 is YYNGEE. V was trimmed by 4 bases and J by 7 bases, leaving 14 bases between them. CDR3 length equals 13 residues. The CDR3 sequence: CASSQGTRNEAFF. CDR3 nucleotides: TGTGCCAGCAGCCAAGGGACAAGGAATGAAGCTTTCTTT.

This clone is labeled medium-sized. The chain recombines TRBV29-1 with TRBJ1-2; 8 nucleotides agree with TRBD1. CDR3 length: 14 amino acids. V shed 5 bases and J 7 bases; nucleotides not matched to a gene: 12. From germline, CDR1 is SQVTM and CDR2 ANQGSEA. The CDR3 loop reads CSVTVGGQGSGYTF. The CDR3 DNA reads as TGCAGCGTTACGGTTGGAGGACAGGGCAGTGGCTACACCTTC.

The chain links TRBV5-1 to TRBJ1-1, with TRBD1 matching over 8 bases. The CDR3 is made up of 15 amino acids. From germline, CDR1 is SGHRS and CDR2 YFSETQ. V was clipped by 0 bases and J by 5 bases; unmatched bases: 6. The CDR3 spells CASSLGARGPTEAFF. Here the CDR3 DNA reads TGCGCCAGCAGCTTGGGTGCCAGGGGGCCAACTGAAGCTTTCTTT.